These 17 T cell receptor beta chains were all obtained from the same sample, sequenced in a study of T cell clonality in common variable immunodeficiency. The method was immunoSEQ multiplex PCR; TCRdb's version includes in-frame clones alone and lacks a portion of them. The specimen has about 52,000 clones, none found just once. The specimen sequenced was peripheral blood mononuclear cells. These receptors all come from a person between 18 and 75 years old in good health.

This clone was found many times. Read sequence stops 3 residues before the CDR3 end, and the germline J gene provides the missing end. The chain joins TRBV20-1 to TRBJ2-4; 11 nucleotides align to TRBD2. V trimming: 5 bases; J trimming: 4 bases; junction bases outside the gene matches: 7. The germline CDR1 and CDR2 sequences are DFQATT and SNEGSKA (reference sequence). The CDR3 runs to 15 residues. The CDR3: CSAGLAGGSKNIQYF. Incomplete CDR3 DNA: TGCAGTGCTGGTCTAGCGGGAGGATCTAAAAACATT.

This clone has ten or more counts. The missing CDR3 end, 3 residues past where the read stops, is filled in from the germline J gene. The V gene is TRBV19, the J gene TRBJ2-6, with 9 bases identical to TRBD1. This CDR3 comprises 18 residues. Germline trimming cut 7 bases from V and 0 bases from J; bases unmatched to any gene: 10. The germline V gene encodes CDR1 LNHDA and CDR2 SQIVND (reference sequence). Here the CDR3 reads CASNSGRQGDSGANVLTF. The CDR3 bases that were read are TGTGCCAGTAATTCGGGAAGACAGGGGGACTCTGGGGCCAACGTC.

This clone showed up many times. Read coverage stops 3 residues before the CDR3 terminus; the germline J gene supplies the remainder. At the DNA level, this CDR3 is encoded by other sequences in the same sample as well. The chain links TRBV18 to TRBJ2-5; D is possibly TRBD2 (5 bases). The CDR3 consists of 13 residues. Germline V gives CDR1 KGHSH, CDR2 LQKENI. Trimming stripped 1 base from V and 4 bases from J, with 7 bases between. The CDR3 DNA, read in part, is TGTGCCAGCTCACCACGGGCGGGAGAGACC. It is translated as CASSPRAGET. The CDR3 in full is CASSPRAGETQYF.

This clone has just a few counts. The read ends 3 residues early relative to the CDR3; the germline J gene fills the gap. The rearrangement uses TRBV18 and TRBJ2-4; D may match TRBD1 or TRBD2 (5 bases each). The germline V gene encodes CDR1 KGHSH and CDR2 LQKENI. The length of the CDR3 is 14 residues. The sequenced part of the CDR3 DNA is TGTGCCAGCTCACCAGGGGCGGAGAGGGATGGT. It encodes CASSPGAERDG. The whole CDR3 sequence is CASSPGAERDGQYF.

This clone has at least ten counts. Read sequence stops 3 residues before the CDR3 end, and the germline J gene provides the missing end. The gene calls are TRBV5-1 and TRBJ1-4, with D hard to call. The ends were cut back, 5 bases at V and 3 bases at J, with 8 bases in the middle. The CDR3 has 13 residues. The germline V gene encodes CDR1 SGHRS and CDR2 YFSETQ. CDR3 region: CASRAGSNEKLFF. The DNA read from the CDR3 is TGCGCCAGCAGAGCCGGGTCTAATGAAAAA.

This clone was detected ten times or more. The CDR3 end falls 3 residues outside the read, so it is completed with the germline J gene. This chain connects TRBV5-6 to TRBJ1-1; 10 nucleotides align to TRBD1. The germline V gene encodes CDR1 SGHDT and CDR2 YYEEEE. This CDR3 contains 13 residues. CDR3 DNA (partial): TGTGCCAGCAACCTCGGGACAGGGGCTCAA. Translated: CASNLGTGAQ. The whole CDR3 sequence reads CASNLGTGAQAFF.

There are many counts of this clone. Sequencing ends 3 residues short of the CDR3 end; the germline J gene provides the rest. The V and J genes are TRBV20-1 and TRBJ2-5; 9 nucleotides agree with TRBD2. V was pared by 5 bases and J by 3 bases, with 4 bases of the junction left unmatched. From germline, CDR1 is DFQATT and CDR2 SNEGSKA (reference sequence). The CDR3 contains 13 residues. The CDR3 loop reads CSAPLAGEETQYF. The covered CDR3 bases are TGCAGTGCTCCTTTAGCGGGGGAAGAGACC.

A note on this clone: From the germline J gene comes the end of the CDR3, since the read stops 3 residues before it. The V call is TRBV5-4, the J call TRBJ2-1; 7 bases match TRBD2. Germline V gives CDR1 SGHNT, CDR2 YYREEE (reference sequence). With 1 base clipped from V and 4 bases from J, the junction kept 5 bases outside the gene matches. This CDR3 spans 15 amino acids. The CDR3 region is CASSLWASGYNEQFF. The sequenced CDR3 bases are TGTGCCAGCAGCTTGTGGGCTAGCGGTTACAATGAG.

At least ten counts were recorded for this clone. The CDR3 end is not reached by the read, which stops 3 residues before it; the germline J gene fills it in. The gene calls are TRBV7-8 and TRBJ2-1; possibly TRBD1 for D (6 bases). This CDR3 is 16 amino acids long. CDR1 SGHVS and CDR2 FQNEAQ come from the germline V gene. V lost 4 bases, J lost 0 bases, and 13 bases lay in between. The CDR3 is CASSSIGTRSYNEQFF. The sequenced CDR3 bases are TGTGCCAGCAGCTCAATCGGGACACGCTCCTACAATGAG.

This clone was seen at least ten times. The read halts 3 residues ahead of the CDR3 end, with the missing end drawn from the germline J gene. The chain carries TRBV7-9 and TRBJ1-2, with TRBD1 matching over 10 bases. Trimming at V came to 5 bases and at J to 7 bases, leaving 10 bases not matched to a gene. This CDR3 spans 15 amino acids. Germline CDR1 is SEHNR and CDR2 is FQNEAQ (reference sequence). The CDR3: CASSPRQGASVGYTF. Partial CDR3 DNA: TGTGCCAGCAGCCCCCGACAGGGGGCCTCCGTTGGC.

This clone showed up many times. Read sequence stops 3 residues before the CDR3 end, and the germline J gene provides the missing end. The chain employs TRBV20-1 and TRBJ2-7; D is undetermined. Germline values: CDR1 DFQATT, CDR2 SNEGSKA (reference sequence). This CDR3 has 14 amino acids. Trimming removed 2 bases at V and 0 bases at J, with 11 bases between. The CDR3 bases that were read are TGCAGTGCTAGATTCCACGCGCTCTCCTACGAG. It codes for CSARFHALSYE. The CDR3 in its entirety is CSARFHALSYEQYF.

The sample holds many counts of this clone. A far larger clone lies a single base away; this is likely a read error. Coverage ceases 3 residues before the CDR3 finishes, and the germline J gene fills in the end. The rearrangement joins TRBV19 to TRBJ2-2, with TRBD1 matching 7 bases. The V segment lost 5 bases and the J segment 3 bases; nucleotides outside the gene matches: 0. This CDR3 contains 13 residues. Per germline, CDR1 LNHDA and CDR2 SQIVND (reference sequence). CDR3 DNA (partial): TGTGCCAGTAGTGACAGGGACACCGGGGAG. It encodes CASSDRDTGE. The CDR3 as a whole reads CASSDRDTGELFF.

This clone was recorded at least ten times. This clone may be a read error of a much larger clone one base away. The read is 3 residues too short to cover the CDR3 end, so that end is filled in from the germline J gene. Other nucleotide sequences in the sample specify the same CDR3. The V call is TRBV20-1, the J call TRBJ2-4, with 10 bases aligning to TRBD1. The CDR3 sequence is 15 residues long. CDR1 DFQATT and CDR2 SNEGSKA come from the germline V gene (reference sequence). V lost 7 bases, J lost 3 bases, and 9 bases stayed unmatched. The CDR3 protein is CSGRGTGVDKNIQYF. CDR3 DNA, as far as it was read: TGCAGTGGGCGGGGGACAGGGGTCGACAAAAACATT.

This clone showed up many times. The read is 3 residues too short to cover the CDR3 end, so that end is filled in from the germline J gene. Other nucleotide sequences in the sample specify the same CDR3. V is TRBV7-3 and J is TRBJ1-1, with D tentatively TRBD1 (5 bases). The germline V gene has CDR1 SGHTA and CDR2 FQGTGA. Deletions cut 2 bases from V and 2 bases from J, with 6 bases between. The CDR3 has 13 amino acids. The CDR3 sequence: CASSLQGNTEAFF. The covered CDR3 bases are TGTGCCAGCAGCTTACAGGGAAACACTGAA.

This clone was seen many times. The sequenced fragment ends 3 residues before the CDR3 boundary, so the rest is inferred from the germline J gene. J is TRBJ2-3 and V is TRBV7-6; D gene unclear. This CDR3 spans 12 amino acids. Germline CDR1 is SGHVS and CDR2 is FNYEAQ. Trimming pared 5 bases from V and 8 bases from J, leaving 11 bases between. The chain's CDR3 is CASSPPQGTQYF. Partial CDR3 DNA: TGTGCCAGCAGCCCCCCCCAAGGTACG.

This clone was seen many times. The read halts 3 residues ahead of the CDR3 end, with the missing end drawn from the germline J gene. The J gene is TRBJ2-7, the V gene TRBV19, with 9 bases fitting TRBD1. Unmatched junction bases numbered 9, after V lost 5 bases and J lost 1 base. Germline V gives CDR1 LNHDA, CDR2 SQIVND (reference sequence). The CDR3 totals 16 residues. The chain's CDR3 is CASSPEGTGTSYEQYF. The CDR3 bases that were read are TGTGCCAGTAGTCCTGAGGGGACAGGGACTTCCTACGAG.

This clone was recorded many times. Partial CDR3 DNA: TGTGCCAGCAGCCCGGGACTAGGCTCCTACAATGAG. Translating gives CASSPGLGSYNE. In full, the CDR3 reads CASSPGLGSYNEQFF. The V gene is TRBV14, the J gene TRBJ2-1, with 8 bases lining up with TRBD2. The CDR3 end falls 3 residues outside the read, so it is completed with the germline J gene. The CDR3 totals 15 residues. CDR1 and CDR2 (germline): SGHDN, FVKESK. V gave up 4 bases and J gave up 0 bases; unmatched junction bases: 2.